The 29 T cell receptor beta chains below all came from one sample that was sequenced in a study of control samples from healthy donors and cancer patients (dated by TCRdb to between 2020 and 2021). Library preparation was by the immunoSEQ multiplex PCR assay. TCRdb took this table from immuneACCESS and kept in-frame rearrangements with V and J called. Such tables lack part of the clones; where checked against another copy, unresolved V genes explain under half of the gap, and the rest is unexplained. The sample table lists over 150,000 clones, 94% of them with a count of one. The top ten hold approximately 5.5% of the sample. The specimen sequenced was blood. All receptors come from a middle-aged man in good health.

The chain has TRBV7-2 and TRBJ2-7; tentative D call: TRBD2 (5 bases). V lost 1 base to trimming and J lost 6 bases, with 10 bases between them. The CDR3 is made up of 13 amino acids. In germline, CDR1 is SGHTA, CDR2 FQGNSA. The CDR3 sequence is CASSLDSRGEQYF. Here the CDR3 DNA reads TGTGCCAGCAGCTTAGACTCCCGGGGCGAGCAGTACTTC.

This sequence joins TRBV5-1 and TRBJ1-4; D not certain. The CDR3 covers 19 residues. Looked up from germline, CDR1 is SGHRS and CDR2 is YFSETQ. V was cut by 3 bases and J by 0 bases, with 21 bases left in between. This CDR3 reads CASSWRGALTGSTNEKLFF. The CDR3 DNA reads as TGCGCCAGCAGCTGGCGAGGAGCACTTACCGGCTCAACTAATGAAAAACTGTTTTTT.

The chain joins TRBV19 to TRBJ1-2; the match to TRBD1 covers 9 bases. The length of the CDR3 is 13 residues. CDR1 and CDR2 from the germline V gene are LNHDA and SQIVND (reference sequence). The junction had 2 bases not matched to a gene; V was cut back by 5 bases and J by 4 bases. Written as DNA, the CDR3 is TGTGCCAGTAGTCCACAGGGGGCCTATGGCTACACCTTC. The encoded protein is CASSPQGAYGYTF. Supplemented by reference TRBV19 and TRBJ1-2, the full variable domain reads DGGITQSPKYLFRKEGQNVTLSCEQNLNHDAMYWYRQDPGQGLRLIYYSQIVNDFQKGDIAEGYSVSREKKESFPLTVTSAQKNPTAFYLCASSPQGAYGYTFGSGTRLTVV.

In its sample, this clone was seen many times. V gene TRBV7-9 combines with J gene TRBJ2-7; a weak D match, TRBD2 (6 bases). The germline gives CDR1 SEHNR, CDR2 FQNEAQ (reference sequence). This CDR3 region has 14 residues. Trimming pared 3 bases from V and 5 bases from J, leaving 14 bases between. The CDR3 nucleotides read TGTGCCAGCAGCTTCGGAGGGGCGCGCGACGAGCAGTACTTC. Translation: CASSFGGARDEQYF.

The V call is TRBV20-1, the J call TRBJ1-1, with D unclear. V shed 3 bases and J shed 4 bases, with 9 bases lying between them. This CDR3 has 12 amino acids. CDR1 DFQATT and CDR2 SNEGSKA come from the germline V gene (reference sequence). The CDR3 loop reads CSASKVGTEAFF. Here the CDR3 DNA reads TGCAGTGCTAGTAAAGTGGGCACTGAAGCTTTCTTT.

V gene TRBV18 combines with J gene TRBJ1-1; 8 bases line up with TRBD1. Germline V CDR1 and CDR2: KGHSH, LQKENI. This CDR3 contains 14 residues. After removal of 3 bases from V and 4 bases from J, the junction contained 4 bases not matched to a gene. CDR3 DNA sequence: TGTGCCAGCTCACCGGACAGGGTTTTCACTGAAGCTTTCTTT. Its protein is CASSPDRVFTEAFF. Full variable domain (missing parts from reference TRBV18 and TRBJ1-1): NAGVMQNPRHLVRRRGQEARLRCSPMKGHSHVYWYRQLPEEGLKFMVYLQKENIIDESGMPKERFSAEFPKEGPSILRIQQVVRGDSAAYFCASSPDRVFTEAFFGQGTRLTVV.

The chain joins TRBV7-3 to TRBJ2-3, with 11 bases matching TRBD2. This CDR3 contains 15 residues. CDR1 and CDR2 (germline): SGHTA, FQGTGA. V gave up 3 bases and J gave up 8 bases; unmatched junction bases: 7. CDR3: CASSFSGGARGTQYF. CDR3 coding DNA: TGTGCCAGCAGCTTTAGCGGGGGGGCCAGGGGTACGCAGTATTTT.

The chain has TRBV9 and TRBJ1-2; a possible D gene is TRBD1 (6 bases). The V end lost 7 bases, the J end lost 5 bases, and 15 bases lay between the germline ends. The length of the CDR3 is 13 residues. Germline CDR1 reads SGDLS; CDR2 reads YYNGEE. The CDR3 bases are TGTGCCAGCGGAGGGGACAAGTCTTATGGCTACACCTTC. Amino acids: CASGGDKSYGYTF. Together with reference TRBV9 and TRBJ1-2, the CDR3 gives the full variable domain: DSGVTQTPKHLITATGQRVTLRCSPRSGDLSVYWYQQSLDQGLQFLIQYYNGEERAKGNILERFSAQQFPDLHSELNLSSLELGDSALYFCASGGDKSYGYTFGSGTRLTVV.

The CDR3 loop reads CASGTGNTEAFF. The CDR3 DNA is TGCGCCAGCGGTACAGGGAACACTGAAGCTTTCTTT. The chain has TRBV5-1 and TRBJ1-1; TRBD1 is a possible D gene (5 bases). CDR3 length equals 12 residues. V lost 7 bases, J lost 1 base, and 8 bases lay in between. Germline CDR1 SGHRS, CDR2 YFSETQ.

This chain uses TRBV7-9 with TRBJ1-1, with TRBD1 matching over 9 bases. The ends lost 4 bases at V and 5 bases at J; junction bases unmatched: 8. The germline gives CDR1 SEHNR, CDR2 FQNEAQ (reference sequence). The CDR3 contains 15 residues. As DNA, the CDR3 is TGTGCCAGCAGCTCCCCCGGGACAGGGATGACTGAAGCTTTCTTT. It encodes CASSSPGTGMTEAFF.

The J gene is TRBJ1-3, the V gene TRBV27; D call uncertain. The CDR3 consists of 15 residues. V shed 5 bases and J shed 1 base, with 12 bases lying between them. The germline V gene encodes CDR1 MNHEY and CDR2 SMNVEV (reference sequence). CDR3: CASSPSDNSGNTIYF. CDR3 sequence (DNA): TGTGCCAGCAGTCCATCAGACAATTCTGGAAACACCATATATTTT.

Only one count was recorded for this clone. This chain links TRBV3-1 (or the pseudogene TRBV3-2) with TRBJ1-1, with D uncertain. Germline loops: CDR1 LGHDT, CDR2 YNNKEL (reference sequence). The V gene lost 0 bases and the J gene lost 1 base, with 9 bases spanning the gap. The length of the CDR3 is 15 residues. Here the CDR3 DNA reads TGTGCCAGCAGCCAAGATAGGGCCGAGAACACTGAAGCTTTCTTT. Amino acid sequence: CASSQDRAENTEAFF.

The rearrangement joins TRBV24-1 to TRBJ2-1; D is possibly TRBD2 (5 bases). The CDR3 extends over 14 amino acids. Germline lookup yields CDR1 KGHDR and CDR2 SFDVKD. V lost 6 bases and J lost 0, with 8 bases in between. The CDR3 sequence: CATSSGYSYNEQFF. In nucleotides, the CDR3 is TGTGCCACCAGTAGCGGATACTCCTACAATGAGCAGTTCTTC.

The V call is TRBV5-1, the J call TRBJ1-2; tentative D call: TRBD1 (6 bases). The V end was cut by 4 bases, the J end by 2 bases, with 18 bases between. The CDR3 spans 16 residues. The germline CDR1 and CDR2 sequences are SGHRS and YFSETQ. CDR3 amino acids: CASSPSPGTGNYGYTF. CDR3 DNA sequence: TGCGCCAGCAGCCCGAGTCCCGGAACAGGGAACTATGGCTACACCTTC.

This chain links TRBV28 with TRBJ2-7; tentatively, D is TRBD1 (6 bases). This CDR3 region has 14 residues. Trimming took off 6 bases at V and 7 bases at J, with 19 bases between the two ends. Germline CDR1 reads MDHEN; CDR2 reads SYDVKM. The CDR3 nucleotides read TGTGCCAGCAGCCGTCTGGGGGCGCCTGGGGAGCAGTACTTC. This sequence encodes CASSRLGAPGEQYF. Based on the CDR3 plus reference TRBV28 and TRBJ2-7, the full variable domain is DVKVTQSSRYLVKRTGEKVFLECVQDMDHENMFWYRQDPGLGLRLIYFSYDVKMKEKGDIPEGYSVSREKKERFSLILESASTNQTSMYLCASSRLGAPGEQYFGPGTRLTVT.

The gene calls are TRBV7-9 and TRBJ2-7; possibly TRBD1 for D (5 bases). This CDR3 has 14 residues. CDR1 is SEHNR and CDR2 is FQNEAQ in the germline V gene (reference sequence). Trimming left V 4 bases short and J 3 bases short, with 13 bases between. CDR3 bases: TGTGCCAGCAGCTCTACGACAGAAGACTACGAGCAGTACTTC. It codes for CASSSTTEDYEQYF. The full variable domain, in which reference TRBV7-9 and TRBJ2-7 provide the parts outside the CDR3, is DTGVSQNPRHKITKRGQNVTFRCDPISEHNRLYWYRQTLGQGPEFLTYFQNEAQLEKSRLLSDRFSAERPKGSFSTLEIQRTEQGDSAMYLCASSSTTEDYEQYFGPGTRLTVT.

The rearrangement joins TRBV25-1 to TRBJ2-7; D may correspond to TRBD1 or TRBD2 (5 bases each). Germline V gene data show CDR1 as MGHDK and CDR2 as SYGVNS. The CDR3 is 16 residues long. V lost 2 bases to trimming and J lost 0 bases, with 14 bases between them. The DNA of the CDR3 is TGTGCCAGCAGTGAACAAAGGTGGGGGAGCTCCTACGAGCAGTACTTC. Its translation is CASSEQRWGSSYEQYF.

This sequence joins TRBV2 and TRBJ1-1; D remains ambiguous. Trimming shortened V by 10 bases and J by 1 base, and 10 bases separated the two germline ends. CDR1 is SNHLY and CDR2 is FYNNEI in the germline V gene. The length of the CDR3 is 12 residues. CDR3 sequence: CATTPGNTEAFF. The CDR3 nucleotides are TGTGCCACCACCCCGGGGAACACTGAAGCTTTCTTT.

For the CDR3, the DNA is TGTGCCAGCAGCTCCCAGGGAGGTTTGGGTGAAGCTTTCTTT. Encoded protein: CASSSQGGLGEAFF. The chain joins TRBV7-9 to TRBJ1-1; weak D call: TRBD1 (5 bases). Trimming removed 4 bases at V and 7 bases at J, with 16 bases between. The CDR3 sequence is 14 residues long. From germline, CDR1 is SEHNR and CDR2 FQNEAQ (reference sequence).

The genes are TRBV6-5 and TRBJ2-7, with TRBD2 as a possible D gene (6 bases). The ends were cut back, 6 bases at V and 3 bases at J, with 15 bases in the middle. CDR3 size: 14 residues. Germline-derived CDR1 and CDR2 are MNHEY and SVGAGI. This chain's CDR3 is CASRFDRGGYEQYF. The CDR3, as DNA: TGTGCCAGCAGGTTTGATCGGGGAGGCTACGAGCAGTACTTC.

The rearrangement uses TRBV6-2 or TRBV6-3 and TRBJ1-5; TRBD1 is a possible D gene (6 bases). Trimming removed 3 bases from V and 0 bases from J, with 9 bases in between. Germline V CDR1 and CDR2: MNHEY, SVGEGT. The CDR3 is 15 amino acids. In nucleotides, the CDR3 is TGTGCCAGCAGTTATGGGGGACATAGCAATCAGCCCCAGCATTTT. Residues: CASSYGGHSNQPQHF.

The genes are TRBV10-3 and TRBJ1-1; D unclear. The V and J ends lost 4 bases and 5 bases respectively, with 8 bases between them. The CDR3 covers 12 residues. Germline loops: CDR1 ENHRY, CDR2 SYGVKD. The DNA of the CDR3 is TGTGCCATCAGTGGAGGCCTGACTGAAGCTTTCTTT. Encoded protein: CAISGGLTEAFF.

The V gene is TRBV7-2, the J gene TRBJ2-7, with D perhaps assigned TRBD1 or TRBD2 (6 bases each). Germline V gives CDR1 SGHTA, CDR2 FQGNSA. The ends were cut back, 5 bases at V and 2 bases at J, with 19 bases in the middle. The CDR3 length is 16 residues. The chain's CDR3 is CASSVTDGGGAYEQYF. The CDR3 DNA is TGTGCCAGCAGCGTGACCGACGGGGGCGGCGCCTACGAGCAGTACTTC.

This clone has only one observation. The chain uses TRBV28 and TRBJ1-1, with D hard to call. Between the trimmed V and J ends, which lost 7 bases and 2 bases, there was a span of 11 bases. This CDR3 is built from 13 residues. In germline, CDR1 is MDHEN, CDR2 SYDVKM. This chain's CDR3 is CASIGIENTEAFF. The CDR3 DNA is TGTGCCAGCATCGGAATTGAAAACACTGAAGCTTTCTTT.

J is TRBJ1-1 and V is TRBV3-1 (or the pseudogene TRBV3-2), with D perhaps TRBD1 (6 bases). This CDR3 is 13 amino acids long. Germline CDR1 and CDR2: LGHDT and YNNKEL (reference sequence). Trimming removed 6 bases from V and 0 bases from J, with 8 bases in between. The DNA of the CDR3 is TGTGCCAGCAGAGACAGGTTGAACACTGAAGCTTTCTTT. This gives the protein CASRDRLNTEAFF.

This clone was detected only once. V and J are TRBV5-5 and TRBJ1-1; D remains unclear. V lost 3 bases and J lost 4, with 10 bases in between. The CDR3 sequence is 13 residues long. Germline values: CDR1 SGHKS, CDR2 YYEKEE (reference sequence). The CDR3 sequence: CASSSDWATEAFF. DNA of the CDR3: TGTGCCAGCAGCTCGGACTGGGCCACTGAAGCTTTCTTT. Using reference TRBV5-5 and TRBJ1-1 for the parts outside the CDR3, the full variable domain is DAGVTQSPTHLIKTRGQQVTLRCSPISGHKSVSWYQQVLGQGPQFIFQYYEKEERGRGNFPDRFSARQFPNYSSELNVNALLLGDSALYLCASSSDWATEAFFGQGTRLTVV.

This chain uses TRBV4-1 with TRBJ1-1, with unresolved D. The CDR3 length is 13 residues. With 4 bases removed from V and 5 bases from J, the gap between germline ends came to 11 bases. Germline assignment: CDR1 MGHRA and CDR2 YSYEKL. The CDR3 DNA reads TGCGCCAGCAGCCCTCAGAGTCAAACTGAAGCTTTCTTT. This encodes CASSPQSQTEAFF.

CDR3 sequence (DNA): TGTGCCAGCTCTCGTACCCCCACTCGTCCGGGACAGGAGGCAAACACCATATATTTT. It specifies CASSRTPTRPGQEANTIYF. The rearrangement uses TRBV18 and TRBJ1-3; 8 positions match TRBD1. Germline V lookup: CDR1 KGHSH, CDR2 LQKENI. This CDR3 contains 19 residues. V lost 6 bases, J lost 6 bases, and 22 bases stayed unmatched.

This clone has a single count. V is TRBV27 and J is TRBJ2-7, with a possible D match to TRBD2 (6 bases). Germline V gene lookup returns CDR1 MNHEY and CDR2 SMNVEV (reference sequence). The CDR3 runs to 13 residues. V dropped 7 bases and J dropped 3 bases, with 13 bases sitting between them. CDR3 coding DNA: TGTGCCAGCACCGAATTGGGGGGCTACGAGCAGTACTTC. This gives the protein CASTELGGYEQYF.